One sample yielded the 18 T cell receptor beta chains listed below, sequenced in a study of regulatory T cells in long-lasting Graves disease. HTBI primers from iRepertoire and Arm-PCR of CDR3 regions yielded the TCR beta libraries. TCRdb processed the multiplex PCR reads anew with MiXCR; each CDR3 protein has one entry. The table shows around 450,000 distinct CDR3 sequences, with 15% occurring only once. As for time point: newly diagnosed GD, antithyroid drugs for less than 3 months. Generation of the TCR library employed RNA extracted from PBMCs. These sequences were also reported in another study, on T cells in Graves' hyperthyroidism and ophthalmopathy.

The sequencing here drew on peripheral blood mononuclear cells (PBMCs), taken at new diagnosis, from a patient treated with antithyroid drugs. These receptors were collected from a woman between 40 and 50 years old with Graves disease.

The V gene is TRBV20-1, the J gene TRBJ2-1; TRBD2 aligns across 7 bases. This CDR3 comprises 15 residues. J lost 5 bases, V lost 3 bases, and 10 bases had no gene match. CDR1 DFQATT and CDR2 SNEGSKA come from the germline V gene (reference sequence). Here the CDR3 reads CSARGGSSGNNEQFF. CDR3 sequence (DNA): TGCAGTGCTAGGGGGGGGTCTAGCGGTAACAATGAGCAGTTCTTC.

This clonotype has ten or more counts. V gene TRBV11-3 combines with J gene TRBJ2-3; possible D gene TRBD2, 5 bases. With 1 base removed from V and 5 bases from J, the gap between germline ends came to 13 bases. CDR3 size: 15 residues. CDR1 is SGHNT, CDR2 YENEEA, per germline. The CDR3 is CASSLGWESGDTQYF. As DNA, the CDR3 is TGTGCCAGCAGCTTAGGGTGGGAGTCCGGAGATACGCAGTATTTT.

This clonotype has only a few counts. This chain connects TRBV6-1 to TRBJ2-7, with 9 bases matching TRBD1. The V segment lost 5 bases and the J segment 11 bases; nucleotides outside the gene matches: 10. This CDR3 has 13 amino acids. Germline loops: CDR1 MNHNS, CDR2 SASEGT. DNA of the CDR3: TGTGCCAGCAGTAGGCGGACAGGGGTCCAGAAGTACTTC. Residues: CASSRRTGVQKYF.

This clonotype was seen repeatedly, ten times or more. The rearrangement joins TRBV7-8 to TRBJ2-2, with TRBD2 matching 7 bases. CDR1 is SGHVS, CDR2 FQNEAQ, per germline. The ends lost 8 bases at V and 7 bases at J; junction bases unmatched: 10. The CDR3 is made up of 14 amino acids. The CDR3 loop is CASRQRLADGELFF. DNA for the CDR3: TGTGCCAGCCGACAACGGCTAGCGGACGGGGAGCTGTTTTTT. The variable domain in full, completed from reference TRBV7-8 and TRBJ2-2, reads GAGVSQSPRYKVAKRGQDVALRCDPISGHVSLFWYQQALGQGPEFLTYFQNEAQLDKSGLPSDRFFAERPEGSVSTLKIQRTQQEDSAVYLCASRQRLADGELFFGEGSRLTVL.

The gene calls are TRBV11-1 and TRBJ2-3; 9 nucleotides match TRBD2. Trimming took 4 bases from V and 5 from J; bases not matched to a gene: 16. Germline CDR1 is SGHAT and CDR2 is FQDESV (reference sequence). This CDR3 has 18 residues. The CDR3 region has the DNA TGTGCCAGCAGCTCCCCCCCCGGTGCTAGCGGGAAAATAGATACGCAGTATTTT. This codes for CASSSPPGASGKIDTQYF.

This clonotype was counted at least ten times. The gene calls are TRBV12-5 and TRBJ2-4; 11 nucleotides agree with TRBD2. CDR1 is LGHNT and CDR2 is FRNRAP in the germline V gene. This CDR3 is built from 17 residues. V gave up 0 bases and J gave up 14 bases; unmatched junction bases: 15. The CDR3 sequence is CASGLVTGSTSGKVEYF. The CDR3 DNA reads TGTGCTAGTGGTTTGGTAACTGGGTCGACTAGCGGGAAAGTGGAGTACTTC.

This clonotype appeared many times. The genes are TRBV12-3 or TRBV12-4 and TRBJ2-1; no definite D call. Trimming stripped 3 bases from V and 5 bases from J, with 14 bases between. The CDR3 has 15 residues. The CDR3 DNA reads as TGTGCCAGCAGTTTTTCGGGTTCCCTAAACAATGAGCAGTTCTTC. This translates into CASSFSGSLNNEQFF.

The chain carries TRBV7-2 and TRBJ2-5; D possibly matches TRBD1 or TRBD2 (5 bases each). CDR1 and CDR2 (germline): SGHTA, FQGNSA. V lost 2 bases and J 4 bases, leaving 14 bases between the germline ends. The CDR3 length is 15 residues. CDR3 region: CASSLNGQRGETQYF. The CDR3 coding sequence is TGTGCCAGCAGCTTAAACGGTCAGAGGGGAGAGACCCAGTACTTC.

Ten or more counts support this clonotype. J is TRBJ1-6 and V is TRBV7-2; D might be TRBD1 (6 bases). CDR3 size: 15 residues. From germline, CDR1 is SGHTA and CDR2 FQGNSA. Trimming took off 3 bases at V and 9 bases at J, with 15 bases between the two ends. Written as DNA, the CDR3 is TGTGCCAGCAGCTTTATGCTGGGGGGCGCTTCACCCCTCCACTTT. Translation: CASSFMLGGASPLHF. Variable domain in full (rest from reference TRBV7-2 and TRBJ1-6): GAGVSQSPSNKVTEKGKDVELRCDPISGHTALYWYRQSLGQGLEFLIYFQGNSAPDKSGLPSDRFSAERTGGSVSTLTIQRTQQEDSAVYLCASSFMLGGASPLHFGNGTRLTVT.

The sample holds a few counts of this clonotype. The DNA of the CDR3 is TGCAGTGCTAGAGATTCGGCTAGACCCACAAATGAGCAGTTCTTC. Protein sequence: CSARDSARPTNEQFF. V usage is TRBV20-1 and J usage is TRBJ2-1; D is unresolved. The CDR3 consists of 15 residues. Germline assignment: CDR1 DFQATT and CDR2 SNEGSKA (reference sequence). The germline V and J ends were trimmed by 0 bases and 7 bases, with 16 bases remaining between them.

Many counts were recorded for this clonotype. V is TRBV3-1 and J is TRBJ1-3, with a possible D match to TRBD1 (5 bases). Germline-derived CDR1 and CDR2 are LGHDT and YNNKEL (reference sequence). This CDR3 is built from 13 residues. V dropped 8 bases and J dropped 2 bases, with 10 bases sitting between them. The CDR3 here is CASAGGAGNTIYF. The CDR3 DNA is TGTGCCAGCGCCGGGGGGGCTGGAAACACCATATATTTT.

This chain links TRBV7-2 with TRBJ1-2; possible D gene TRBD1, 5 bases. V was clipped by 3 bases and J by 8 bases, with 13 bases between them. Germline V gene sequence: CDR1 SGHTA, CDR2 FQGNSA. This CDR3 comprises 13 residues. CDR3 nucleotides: TGTGCCAGCAGCTTCGGACCGGAGGGGGGCTACACCTTC. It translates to CASSFGPEGGYTF.

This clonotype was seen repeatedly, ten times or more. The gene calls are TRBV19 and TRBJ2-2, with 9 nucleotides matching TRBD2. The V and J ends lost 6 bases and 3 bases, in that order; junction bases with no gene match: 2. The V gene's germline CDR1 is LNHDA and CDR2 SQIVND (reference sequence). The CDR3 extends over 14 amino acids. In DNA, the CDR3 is TGTGCCAGTAGGACTAGCGGAGACACCGGGGAGCTGTTTTTT. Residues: CASRTSGDTGELFF.

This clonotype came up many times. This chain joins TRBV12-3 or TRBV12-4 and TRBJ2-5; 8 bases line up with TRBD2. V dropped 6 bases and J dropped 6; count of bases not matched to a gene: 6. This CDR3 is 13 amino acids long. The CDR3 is CASRTGTRKTQYF. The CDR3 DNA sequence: TGTGCCAGCAGGACCGGGACTAGAAAGACCCAGTACTTC.

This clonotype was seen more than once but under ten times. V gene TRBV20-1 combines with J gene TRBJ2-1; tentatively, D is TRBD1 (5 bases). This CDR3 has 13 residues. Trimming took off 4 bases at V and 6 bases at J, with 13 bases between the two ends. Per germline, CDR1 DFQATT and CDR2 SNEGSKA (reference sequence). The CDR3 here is CSANRIQGNEQFF. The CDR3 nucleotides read TGCAGTGCTAATCGGATCCAGGGCAATGAGCAGTTCTTC.

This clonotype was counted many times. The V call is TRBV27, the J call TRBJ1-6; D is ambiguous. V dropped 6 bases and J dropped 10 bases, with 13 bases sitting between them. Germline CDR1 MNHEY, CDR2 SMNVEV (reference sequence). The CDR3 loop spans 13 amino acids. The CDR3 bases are TGTGCCAGCAGGGACTCCTCAGCCTCACCCCTCCACTTT. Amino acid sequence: CASRDSSASPLHF.

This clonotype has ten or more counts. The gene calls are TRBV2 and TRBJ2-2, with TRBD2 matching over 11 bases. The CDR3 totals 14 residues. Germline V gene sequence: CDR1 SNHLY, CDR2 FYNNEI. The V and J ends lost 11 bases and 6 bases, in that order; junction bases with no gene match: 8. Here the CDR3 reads CASQLAGVAGELFF. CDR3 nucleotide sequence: TGTGCCTCCCAACTAGCGGGGGTGGCCGGGGAGCTGTTTTTT.

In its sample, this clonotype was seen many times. CDR3 loop: CAWSVTASYEQYF. CDR3 nucleotides: TGTGCCTGGAGTGTAACGGCTTCCTACGAGCAGTACTTC. This sequence joins TRBV30 and TRBJ2-7; D remains ambiguous. Trimming took 0 bases from V and 1 from J, leaving 7 bases between them. Looked up from germline, CDR1 is GTSNPN and CDR2 is SVGIG (reference sequence). The CDR3 is 13 residues long.